A single sample gave rise to the 25 T cell receptor beta chains below, sequenced in a study of cytomegalovirus exposure and HLA in healthy donors. In the PCR, 60 Vbeta and 13 Jbeta primers were used. Method: immunoSEQ multiplex PCR; TCRdb's copy keeps in-frame clones and lacks some. In the table there are hundreds of thousands of clones, under 80% of which are singletons. The sequenced sample was PBMCs. These receptors were obtained from a woman aged 30 to 39 in good health and CMV-seronegative.

V usage is TRBV30 and J usage is TRBJ2-1, with 9 bases fitting TRBD2. The CDR3 contains 14 residues. V was pared by 4 bases and J by 9 bases, with 10 bases of the junction left unmatched. The germline CDR1 and CDR2 sequences are GTSNPN and SVGIG (reference sequence). CDR3 sequence: CAWIPSGARGEQFF. As DNA, the CDR3 is TGTGCCTGGATCCCTAGCGGGGCTAGGGGTGAGCAGTTCTTC. The full variable domain, rest sourced from reference TRBV30 and TRBJ2-1, is SQTIHQWPATLVQPVGSPLSLECTVEGTSNPNLYWYRQAAGRGLQLLFYSVGIGQISSEVPQNLSASRPQDRQFILSSKKLLLSDSGFYLCAWIPSGARGEQFFGPGTRLTVL.

This clone was seen a handful of times. This chain connects TRBV6-6 to TRBJ2-1; 8 bases fit TRBD1. The CDR3 totals 15 residues. The V and J ends lost 6 bases and 10 bases, in that order; junction bases with no gene match: 14. The germline V gene has CDR1 MNHNY and CDR2 SVGAGI (reference sequence). The CDR3 DNA follows: TGTGCCAGCAGCCCGGGACAGGCCGTGTGGGGAGAGCAGTTCTTC. Amino acids: CASSPGQAVWGEQFF.

The CDR3 DNA reads TGTGCCAGCTGGGAGGGGGGAGTCGAAGCTTTCTTT. This codes for CASWEGGVEAFF. The rearrangement links TRBV6-1 to TRBJ1-1, with D maybe TRBD1 (6 bases). There are 12 residues in the CDR3. V was pared by 8 bases and J by 8 bases, with 15 bases between. Looked up from germline, CDR1 is MNHNS and CDR2 is SASEGT.

This chain uses TRBV2 with TRBJ2-3, with D perhaps matching TRBD1 (5 bases). V lost 8 bases to trimming and J lost 2 bases, with 14 bases between them. The germline CDR1 and CDR2 sequences are SNHLY and FYNNEI. CDR3 size: 14 residues. DNA of the CDR3: TGTGCCAGCGACCGACAGACAAACACAGATACGCAGTATTTT. Encoded protein: CASDRQTNTDTQYF.

The chain joins TRBV6-5 to TRBJ2-2, with 7 bases aligning to TRBD2. V lost 2 bases to trimming and J lost 1 base; unmatched junction nucleotides: 4. Germline CDR1 MNHEY, CDR2 SVGAGI. This CDR3 spans 16 amino acids. CDR3 coding DNA: TGTGCCAGCAGTTACGGGCGGGGGAGGAACACCGGGGAGCTGTTTTTT. Its protein is CASSYGRGRNTGELFF.

This chain connects TRBV5-4 to TRBJ2-2; 12 nucleotides match TRBD1. V trimming: 4 bases; J trimming: 3 bases; junction bases outside the gene matches: 10. CDR3 length: 18 amino acids. CDR1 and CDR2 (germline): SGHNT, YYREEE (reference sequence). CDR3 bases: TGTGCCAGCAGCCCAGACGGGACAGGGGGCTTACACACCGGGGAGCTGTTTTTT. Protein: CASSPDGTGGLHTGELFF.

This clone appeared a few times. V is TRBV27 and J is TRBJ2-3, with TRBD2 matching 14 bases. Per germline, CDR1 MNHEY and CDR2 SMNVEV (reference sequence). V shed 3 bases, J shed 3 bases, and the junction held 2 bases outside the gene matches. The CDR3 has 16 residues. The CDR3 protein is CASSFRLAGGTDTQYF. CDR3 in DNA: TGTGCCAGCAGTTTCCGACTAGCGGGAGGGACAGATACGCAGTATTTT.

The V and J genes are TRBV30 and TRBJ1-5, with D perhaps TRBD1 (5 bases). In germline, CDR1 is GTSNPN, CDR2 SVGIG (reference sequence). V was clipped by 0 bases and J by 2 bases, with 11 bases between them. The CDR3 contains 15 residues. CDR3: CAWSVGVGGNQPQHF. The CDR3 DNA reads TGTGCCTGGAGTGTCGGCGTAGGGGGCAATCAGCCCCAGCATTTT. The whole variable domain, filled in from reference TRBV30 and TRBJ1-5, reads SQTIHQWPATLVQPVGSPLSLECTVEGTSNPNLYWYRQAAGRGLQLLFYSVGIGQISSEVPQNLSASRPQDRQFILSSKKLLLSDSGFYLCAWSVGVGGNQPQHFGDGTRLSIL.

The chain couples TRBV7-6 to TRBJ2-1; 8 bases agree with TRBD2. V gave up 5 bases and J gave up 2 bases; unmatched junction bases: 8. This CDR3 is built from 16 residues. Looked up from germline, CDR1 is SGHVS and CDR2 is FNYEAQ. The CDR3 loop is CASSPVGAGAYNEQFF. As DNA, the CDR3 is TGTGCCAGCAGCCCGGTGGGAGCGGGAGCCTACAATGAGCAGTTCTTC.

The chain is built from TRBV7-3 and TRBJ2-5, with 7 positions matching TRBD1. Germline assignment: CDR1 SGHTA and CDR2 FQGTGA. CDR3 length: 16 residues. V dropped 5 bases and J dropped 4; count of bases not matched to a gene: 13. The CDR3 nucleotides read TGTGCCAGCAGCCTCAGGGGGACAATAAATGGAGAGACCCAGTACTTC. Translating it yields CASSLRGTINGETQYF.

The chain uses TRBV7-3 and TRBJ1-6; tentative D call: TRBD1 (5 bases). V was shortened by 5 bases and J by 8 bases, with 10 bases between the two germline ends. This CDR3 is 13 amino acids long. CDR1 is SGHTA and CDR2 is FQGTGA in the germline V gene. The CDR3 nucleotides are TGTGCCAGCAGCCCAAGACAGTATTCACCCCTCCACTTT. This gives the protein CASSPRQYSPLHF. Drawing the rest from reference TRBV7-3 and TRBJ1-6, the complete variable domain is GAGVSQTPSNKVTEKGKYVELRCDPISGHTALYWYRQSLGQGPEFLIYFQGTGAADDSGLPNDRFFAVRPEGSVSTLKIQRTERGDSAVYLCASSPRQYSPLHFGNGTRLTVT.

The rearrangement joins TRBV7-9 to TRBJ1-1; D may be TRBD1 (5 bases). Germline CDR1 SEHNR, CDR2 FQNEAQ (reference sequence). The ends were cut back, 7 bases at V and 4 bases at J, with 7 bases in the middle. CDR3 length: 11 amino acids. CDR3 DNA sequence: TGTGCCAGCACCCAGGGCACTGAAGCTTTCTTT. It codes for CASTQGTEAFF.

The chain recombines TRBV7-9 with TRBJ2-1; D is possibly TRBD2 (6 bases). The CDR3 consists of 15 residues. Trimming took 5 bases from V and 9 from J, leaving 20 bases between them. The germline gives CDR1 SEHNR, CDR2 FQNEAQ (reference sequence). CDR3 nucleotides: TGTGCCAGCAGCCCTCCTGCCGGAGGGAACAGTGAGCAGTTCTTC. This gives the protein CASSPPAGGNSEQFF.

This clone was seen only a few times. The genes are TRBV6-5 and TRBJ1-5; D not certain. V was trimmed by 5 bases and J by 2 bases, leaving 7 bases between them. Germline loops: CDR1 MNHEY, CDR2 SVGAGI. This CDR3 spans 13 amino acids. CDR3 region: CASSRTGNQPQHF. The CDR3 bases are TGTGCCAGCAGTCGCACAGGCAATCAGCCCCAGCATTTT.

The chain has TRBV18 and TRBJ2-7, with D possibly matching TRBD2 (5 bases). Germline CDR1 and CDR2: KGHSH and LQKENI. CDR3 size: 18 residues. V was trimmed by 3 bases and J by 7 bases, leaving 28 bases between them. In DNA, the CDR3 is TGTGCCAGCTCACCCTCTCTATACGGCGGAGCGGAGAGAGGAGAGCAGTACTTC. This sequence encodes CASSPSLYGGAERGEQYF.

V and J are TRBV7-8 and TRBJ2-7, with 9 bases identical to TRBD1. CDR3 length: 15 residues. Germline V CDR1 and CDR2: SGHVS, FQNEAQ. With 5 bases clipped from V and 5 bases from J, the junction kept 10 bases outside the gene matches. CDR3 DNA: TGTGCCAGCAGCCCCGGACGGACAGGGGCTCACGAGCAGTACTTC. Translated: CASSPGRTGAHEQYF.

V and J are TRBV4-2 and TRBJ2-3; 7 positions agree with TRBD2. V lost 1 base and J lost 2; bases outside the gene matches: 6. The CDR3 loop spans 16 amino acids. Germline-derived CDR1 and CDR2 are LGHNA and YNFKEQ. CDR3 in DNA: TGTGCCAGCAGCCAAGTTGGGCTAGCGGACACAGATACGCAGTATTTT. Its translation is CASSQVGLADTDTQYF.

J is TRBJ1-1 and V is TRBV6-6; possible D gene TRBD1, 5 bases. There are 14 residues in the CDR3. The germline V gene has CDR1 MNHNY and CDR2 SVGAGI (reference sequence). V lost 8 bases and J 0 bases, leaving 13 bases between the germline ends. The CDR3 loop reads CASGSGGMNTEAFF. The DNA for the CDR3 is TGTGCCAGCGGATCCGGGGGGATGAACACTGAAGCTTTCTTT.

This chain joins TRBV14 and TRBJ1-2, with 7 bases identical to TRBD1. The V gene's germline CDR1 is SGHDN and CDR2 FVKESK. Germline trimming cut 4 bases from V and 8 bases from J; bases unmatched to any gene: 13. The CDR3 runs to 15 residues. CDR3 bases: TGTGCCAGCAGCCCCGGGACAGCCCTTGTCGGAGGCTACACCTTC. Translating gives CASSPGTALVGGYTF.

This clone was counted a few times. V and J are TRBV25-1 and TRBJ1-3; D may be TRBD1 (5 bases). The CDR3 contains 15 residues. Germline lookup yields CDR1 MGHDK and CDR2 SYGVNS. Trimming cost V 3 bases and J 0 bases, with 9 bases left between them. CDR3 DNA sequence: TGTGCCAGCAGTGACTTGGGGGGCTCTGGAAACACCATATATTTT. Its translation: CASSDLGGSGNTIYF.

This CDR3 is CASSLREGGRNGYTF. The CDR3 DNA is TGTGCCAGCAGTCTCCGGGAGGGGGGCCGAAATGGCTACACCTTC. The gene calls are TRBV27 and TRBJ1-2, with D possibly TRBD1 on 6 matching bases. Germline loops: CDR1 MNHEY, CDR2 SMNVEV (reference sequence). CDR3 length: 15 amino acids. Trimming removed 5 bases at V and 6 bases at J, with 19 bases between.

V usage is TRBV11-3 and J usage is TRBJ2-1; 8 bases agree with TRBD2. Unmatched junction bases numbered 9, after V lost 7 bases and J lost 7 bases. Germline values: CDR1 SGHNT, CDR2 YENEEA. This CDR3 comprises 14 residues. This CDR3 reads CASTSGGAGNEQFF. The CDR3 DNA reads TGTGCCAGCACCTCCGGGGGGGCGGGAAATGAGCAGTTCTTC.

V gene TRBV19 combines with J gene TRBJ1-1, with D possibly TRBD1 on 5 matching bases. The CDR3 runs to 15 residues. Trimming removed 7 bases from V and 4 bases from J, with 19 bases in between. Germline V gene sequence: CDR1 LNHDA, CDR2 SQIVND (reference sequence). The CDR3 DNA reads as TGTGCCAGTATCGCCGGTGTGGAAGGGGTCACTGAAGCTTTCTTT. Encoded protein: CASIAGVEGVTEAFF. The full variable domain, its missing parts supplied by reference TRBV19 and TRBJ1-1, is DGGITQSPKYLFRKEGQNVTLSCEQNLNHDAMYWYRQDPGQGLRLIYYSQIVNDFQKGDIAEGYSVSREKKESFPLTVTSAQKNPTAFYLCASIAGVEGVTEAFFGQGTRLTVV.

The rearrangement uses TRBV6-5 and TRBJ1-2, with TRBD1 matching 7 bases. Germline-derived CDR1 and CDR2 are MNHEY and SVGAGI. The V segment lost 2 bases and the J segment 2 bases; nucleotides outside the gene matches: 8. The CDR3 consists of 16 residues. CDR3 sequence (DNA): TGTGCCAGCAGTTACCAACAGGGGATGGGCAACTATGGCTACACCTTC. Its protein is CASSYQQGMGNYGYTF.

The sample holds a few counts of this clone. The V gene is TRBV10-3, the J gene TRBJ1-1; D possibly corresponds to TRBD1 (6 bases). Per the germline V gene, CDR1 is ENHRY and CDR2 is SYGVKD. The CDR3 contains 13 residues. The V gene lost 3 bases and the J gene lost 1 base, with 6 bases spanning the gap. The CDR3, as DNA: TGTGCCATCAGTGAAGGGGGGAACACTGAAGCTTTCTTT. Protein sequence: CAISEGGNTEAFF.